In its sample, the clone carrying this TCR beta chain was seen once. Its antigen is unidentified. The PCR made use of 60 Vbeta and 13 Jbeta primers. Assay: immunoSEQ multiplex PCR; the TCRdb copy retains only in-frame clones and omits some. Of 95,000 to 100,000 clones in the sample, roughly 85% were seen once. The data derive from a study of cytomegalovirus exposure and HLA in healthy donors. Trimming left V 0 bases short and J 4 bases short, with 9 bases between. The germline V gene has CDR1 LGHNA and CDR2 YSLEER. The CDR3 runs to 15 residues. General study findings and limits: Associated with cytomegalovirus, according to the listing, were around 160 TCR beta chains. Certain sequence variants were highly shared and formed a cluster, and this cluster was likely a sequencing artifact.

The source of this sequence is a man between 25 and 39 years old in good health and CMV-seronegative. The material sequenced was PBMCs. V and J are TRBV4-3 and TRBJ2-2; D perhaps matches TRBD2 (6 bases). CDR3 in amino acids: CASSQDPGVTGELFF. DNA of the CDR3: TGCGCCAGCAGCCAAGACCCGGGAGTCACCGGGGAGCTGTTTTTT.